The next 21 T cell receptor beta chains were all read from a single sample in a study of CD8+ T cells in alopecia areata. Reverse transcribed after extraction, RNA yielded cDNA as the sequencing template. Clones were sequenced by immunoSEQ multiplex PCR, and TCRdb holds only the in-frame ones, with some missing. There are approximately 180,000 clones in the sample; roughly 70% occur only once, and 1.3% lies in the top ten. Described treatment: oral pan-JAK inhibitor, 5-10 mg twice daily. The sample in question was CD4+ T cells sorted from blood, obtained around week 49, from a patient treated with tofacitinib. These receptors all come from a human donor with alopecia areata.

The J gene is TRBJ1-6, the V gene TRBV4-2, with D possibly TRBD1 on 5 matching bases. This CDR3 spans 22 amino acids. Germline CDR1 is LGHNA and CDR2 is YNFKEQ. V lost 4 bases and J 0 bases, leaving 28 bases between the germline ends. The DNA of the CDR3 is TGTGCCAGCAGCCCCGGGGCCGCCTCGGGGAGATCATTTAGCTCCTATAATTCACCCCTCCACTTT. It specifies CASSPGAASGRSFSSYNSPLHF.

This clone occurred once. V usage is TRBV7-2 and J usage is TRBJ2-1, with a weak D call TRBD2 (5 bases). Trimming pared 7 bases from V and 4 bases from J, leaving 14 bases between. This CDR3 spans 14 amino acids. Looked up from germline, CDR1 is SGHTA and CDR2 is FQGNSA. CDR3 in DNA: TGTGCCAGCACCATGTTTGGGAGATACAATGAGCAGTTCTTC. Its translation is CASTMFGRYNEQFF. Full variable domain (outside the CDR3, taken from reference TRBV7-2 and TRBJ2-1): GAGVSQSPSNKVTEKGKDVELRCDPISGHTALYWYRQSLGQGLEFLIYFQGNSAPDKSGLPSDRFSAERTGGSVSTLTIQRTQQEDSAVYLCASTMFGRYNEQFFGPGTRLTVL.

This clone was seen once. The V gene is TRBV18, the J gene TRBJ2-6; no reliable D call. V lost 0 bases, J lost 0 bases, and 3 bases lay in between. Germline V gene lookup returns CDR1 KGHSH and CDR2 LQKENI. The length of the CDR3 is 15 residues. As DNA, the CDR3 is TGTGCCAGCTCACCACCCAGCTCTGGGGCCAACGTCCTGACTTTC. Protein: CASSPPSSGANVLTF. Full variable domain (missing parts from reference TRBV18 and TRBJ2-6): NAGVMQNPRHLVRRRGQEARLRCSPMKGHSHVYWYRQLPEEGLKFMVYLQKENIIDESGMPKERFSAEFPKEGPSILRIQQVVRGDSAAYFCASSPPSSGANVLTFGAGSRLTVL.

The J gene is TRBJ1-6, the V gene TRBV19; the D is unclear. Trimming stripped 3 bases from V and 6 bases from J, with 9 bases between. CDR3 size: 14 residues. Germline CDR1 reads LNHDA; CDR2 reads SQIVND (reference sequence). The DNA of the CDR3 is TGTGCCAGTAGTATCCTGGACGCTAATTCACCCCTCCACTTT. Protein product: CASSILDANSPLHF.

The genes are TRBV10-3 and TRBJ2-7; D is perhaps TRBD1 (6 bases). Germline CDR1 ENHRY, CDR2 SYGVKD. The V end was cut by 11 bases, the J end by 0 bases, with 17 bases between. This CDR3 contains 14 residues. The CDR3 sequence is CAVRQAKSSYEQYF. As DNA, the CDR3 is TGTGCCGTACGACAGGCGAAGAGCTCCTACGAGCAGTACTTC.

V and J are TRBV7-2 and TRBJ2-1, with D possibly being TRBD1 (7 bases). V gave up 7 bases and J gave up 9 bases, with 13 bases separating them. Germline V lookup: CDR1 SGHTA, CDR2 FQGNSA. The CDR3 has 12 amino acids. Here the CDR3 reads CASTSGGFEQFF. The CDR3 DNA is TGTGCCAGCACGTCAGGGGGGTTTGAGCAGTTCTTC.

The genes are TRBV4-3 and TRBJ1-4; tentative D call: TRBD1 (5 bases). CDR3 length equals 16 residues. Germline CDR1 reads LGHNA; CDR2 reads YSLEER. Trimming pared 3 bases from V and 4 bases from J, leaving 15 bases between. The CDR3 protein is CASSQAPGRGNEKLFF. In DNA form, the CDR3 reads TGCGCCAGCAGCCAGGCTCCGGGACGGGGTAATGAAAAACTGTTTTTT.

CDR3 region: CASSDRSVYGYTF. CDR3 DNA: TGTGCCAGCAGCGATAGAAGCGTCTATGGCTACACCTTC. The chain links TRBV5-4 to TRBJ1-2, with unresolved D. Trimming stripped 4 bases from V and 4 bases from J, with 11 bases between. The germline V gene encodes CDR1 SGHNT and CDR2 YYREEE (reference sequence). This CDR3 has 13 residues.

The genes are TRBV4-3 and TRBJ2-4; 9 bases are shared with TRBD1. Germline CDR1 reads LGHNA; CDR2 reads YSLEER. The CDR3 loop spans 15 amino acids. Trimming removed 3 bases from V and 6 bases from J; junction bases left unmatched: 6. In nucleotides, the CDR3 is TGCGCCAGCAGCCAGGGAATGGACAGGGGAAACATTCAGTACTTC. Translation gives CASSQGMDRGNIQYF.

The chain joins TRBV5-1 to TRBJ2-1; TRBD1 agrees at 10 bases. The CDR3 is 15 residues long. With 3 bases clipped from V and 9 bases from J, the junction kept 9 bases outside the gene matches. Germline CDR1 is SGHRS and CDR2 is YFSETQ. In nucleotides, the CDR3 is TGCGCCAGCAGCTGGGGGGACAGGGGAAAGAGTGAGCAGTTCTTC. Translation gives CASSWGDRGKSEQFF.

The chain combines TRBV7-2 with TRBJ2-2; D gene ambiguous. V lost 5 bases and J 7 bases, leaving 8 bases between the germline ends. The CDR3 runs 12 residues. The germline CDR1 and CDR2 sequences are SGHTA and FQGNSA. This CDR3 is CASSPVGGELFF. In DNA form, the CDR3 reads TGTGCCAGCAGCCCAGTGGGCGGGGAGCTGTTTTTT.

The rearrangement uses TRBV18 and TRBJ1-6; D gene uncertain. Trimming took 4 bases from V and 6 from J, leaving 7 bases between them. The germline gives CDR1 KGHSH, CDR2 LQKENI. The CDR3 loop spans 13 amino acids. The CDR3 sequence: CASSLQTNSPLHF. The CDR3 bases are TGTGCCAGCTCACTCCAGACTAATTCACCCCTCCACTTT.

The count of this clone is one. V and J are TRBV30 and TRBJ1-3; 7 bases fit TRBD1. V gave up 3 bases and J gave up 0 bases; unmatched junction bases: 2. Germline V gives CDR1 GTSNPN, CDR2 SVGIG (reference sequence). The CDR3 extends over 14 amino acids. CDR3 DNA: TGTGCCTGGAGCAGGGGGAGCTCTGGAAACACCATATATTTT. The encoded protein is CAWSRGSSGNTIYF. Based on the CDR3 plus reference TRBV30 and TRBJ1-3, the full variable domain is SQTIHQWPATLVQPVGSPLSLECTVEGTSNPNLYWYRQAAGRGLQLLFYSVGIGQISSEVPQNLSASRPQDRQFILSSKKLLLSDSGFYLCAWSRGSSGNTIYFGEGSWLTVV.

This clone has just one count. The chain links TRBV7-2 to TRBJ1-5; no clear D. The CDR3 extends over 13 amino acids. The germline gives CDR1 SGHTA, CDR2 FQGNSA. The V end was cut by 8 bases, the J end by 8 bases, with 16 bases between. The DNA for the CDR3 is TGTGCCAGCGGTGATGGGGTTGGCAAGCCCCAGCATTTT. Translating it yields CASGDGVGKPQHF.

CDR3 region: CASSPYRGKDSPLHF. CDR3 DNA: TGTGCCAGCAGCCCTTACAGGGGGAAGGATTCACCCCTCCACTTT. V is TRBV7-2 and J is TRBJ1-6, with 8 nucleotides matching TRBD1. The length of the CDR3 is 15 residues. Looked up from germline, CDR1 is SGHTA and CDR2 is FQGNSA. The V segment lost 5 bases and the J segment 8 bases; nucleotides outside the gene matches: 8.

V is TRBV4-3 and J is TRBJ1-1; D is uncertain. V was trimmed by 0 bases and J by 1 base, leaving 6 bases between them. The germline gives CDR1 LGHNA, CDR2 YSLEER. The CDR3 consists of 14 residues. CDR3 nucleotides: TGCGCCAGCAGCCAAGATAGGAGGAACACTGAAGCTTTCTTT. This gives the protein CASSQDRRNTEAFF.

The V and J genes are TRBV29-1 and TRBJ2-7, with 7 bases identical to TRBD1. CDR1 and CDR2 from the germline V gene are SQVTM and ANQGSEA. The CDR3 covers 13 residues. Trimming took 7 bases from V and 6 from J; bases not matched to a gene: 12. In DNA form, the CDR3 reads TGCAGCGCCTACTCGGGACAGTTCTCCGAGCAGTACTTC. This gives the protein CSAYSGQFSEQYF.

The chain recombines TRBV5-6 with TRBJ1-2; possible D gene TRBD1, 5 bases. Looked up from germline, CDR1 is SGHDT and CDR2 is YYEEEE. Trimming left V 2 bases short and J 2 bases short, with 7 bases between. The CDR3 spans 13 residues. CDR3 DNA sequence: TGTGCCAGCAGCTTCCCAGGGAACTATGGCTACACCTTC. It codes for CASSFPGNYGYTF.

This rearrangement joins TRBV4-1 to TRBJ1-2, with 9 nucleotides matching TRBD1. Germline CDR1 reads MGHRA; CDR2 reads YSYEKL. The CDR3 contains 16 residues. V dropped 2 bases and J dropped 6; count of bases not matched to a gene: 10. CDR3 sequence: CASSQPNRGLGDGYTF. DNA of the CDR3: TGCGCCAGCAGCCAACCCAACAGGGGGCTCGGGGATGGCTACACCTTC.

This chain connects TRBV5-1 to TRBJ1-6; no clear D gene. This CDR3 is 16 amino acids long. CDR1 SGHRS and CDR2 YFSETQ come from the germline V gene. V shed 5 bases and J shed 8 bases, with 20 bases lying between them. The CDR3 bases are TGCGCCAGCAGGACGGGAGTGGGAACTATAGATTCACCCCTCCACTTT. It is translated as CASRTGVGTIDSPLHF.

The V call is TRBV4-1, the J call TRBJ2-7; the D is unclear. This CDR3 has 12 residues. V was pared by 0 bases and J by 5 bases, with 5 bases between. Per germline, CDR1 MGHRA and CDR2 YSYEKL. This chain's CDR3 is CASSQDYHEQYF. CDR3 nucleotides: TGCGCCAGCAGCCAAGATTACCACGAGCAGTACTTC.